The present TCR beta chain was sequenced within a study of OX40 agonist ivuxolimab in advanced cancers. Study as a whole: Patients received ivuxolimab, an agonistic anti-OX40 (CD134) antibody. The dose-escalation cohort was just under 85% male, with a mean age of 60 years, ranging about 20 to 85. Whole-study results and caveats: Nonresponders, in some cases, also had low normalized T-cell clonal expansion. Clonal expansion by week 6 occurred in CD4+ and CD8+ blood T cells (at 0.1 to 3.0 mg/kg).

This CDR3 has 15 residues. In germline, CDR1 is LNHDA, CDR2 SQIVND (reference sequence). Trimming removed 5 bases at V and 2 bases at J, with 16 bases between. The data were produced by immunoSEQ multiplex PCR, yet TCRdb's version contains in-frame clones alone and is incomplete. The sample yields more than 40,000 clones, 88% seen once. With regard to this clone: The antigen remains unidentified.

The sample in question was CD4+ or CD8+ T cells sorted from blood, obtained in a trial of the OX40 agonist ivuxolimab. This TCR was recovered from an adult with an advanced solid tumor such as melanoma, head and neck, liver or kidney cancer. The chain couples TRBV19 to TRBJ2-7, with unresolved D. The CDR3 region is CASSSETHGAYEQYF. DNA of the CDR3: TGTGCCAGTAGTTCCGAGACCCATGGTGCCTACGAGCAGTACTTC.